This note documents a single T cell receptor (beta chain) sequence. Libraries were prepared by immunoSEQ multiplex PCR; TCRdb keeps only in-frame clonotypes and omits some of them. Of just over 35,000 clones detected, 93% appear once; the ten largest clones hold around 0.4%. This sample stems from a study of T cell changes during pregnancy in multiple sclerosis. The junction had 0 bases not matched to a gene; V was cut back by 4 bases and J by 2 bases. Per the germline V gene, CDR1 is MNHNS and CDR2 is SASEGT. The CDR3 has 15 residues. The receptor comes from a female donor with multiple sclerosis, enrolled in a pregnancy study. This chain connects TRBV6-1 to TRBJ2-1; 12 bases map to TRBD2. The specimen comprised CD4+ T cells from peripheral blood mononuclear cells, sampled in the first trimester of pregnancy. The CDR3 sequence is CASSGTSGTYNEQFF. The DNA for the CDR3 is TGTGCCAGCAGTGGGACTAGCGGGACCTACAATGAGCAGTTCTTC.